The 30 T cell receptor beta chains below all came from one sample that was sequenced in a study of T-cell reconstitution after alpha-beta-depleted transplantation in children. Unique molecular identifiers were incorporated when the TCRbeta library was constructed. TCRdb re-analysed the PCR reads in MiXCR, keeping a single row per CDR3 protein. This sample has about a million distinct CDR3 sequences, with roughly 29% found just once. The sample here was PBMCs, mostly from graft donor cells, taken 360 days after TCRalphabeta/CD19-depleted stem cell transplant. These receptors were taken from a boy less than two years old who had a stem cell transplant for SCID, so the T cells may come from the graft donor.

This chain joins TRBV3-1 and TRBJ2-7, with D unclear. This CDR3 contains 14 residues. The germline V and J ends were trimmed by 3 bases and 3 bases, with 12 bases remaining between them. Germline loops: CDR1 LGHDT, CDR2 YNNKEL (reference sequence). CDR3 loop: CASSQADYDYEQYF. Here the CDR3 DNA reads TGTGCCAGCAGCCAGGCGGATTACGACTACGAGCAGTACTTC.

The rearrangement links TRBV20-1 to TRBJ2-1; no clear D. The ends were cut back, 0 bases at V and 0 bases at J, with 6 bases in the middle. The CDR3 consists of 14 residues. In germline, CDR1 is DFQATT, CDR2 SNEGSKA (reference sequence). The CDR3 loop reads CSARDRRSYNEQFF. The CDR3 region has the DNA TGCAGTGCTAGAGACCGCCGCTCCTACAATGAGCAGTTCTTC.

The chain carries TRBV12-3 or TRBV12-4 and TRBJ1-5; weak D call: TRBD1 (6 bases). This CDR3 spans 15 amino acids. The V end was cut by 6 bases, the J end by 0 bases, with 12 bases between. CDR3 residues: CASRRGGGSNQPQHF. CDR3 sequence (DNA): TGTGCCAGCAGAAGGGGAGGGGGTAGCAATCAGCCCCAGCATTTT.

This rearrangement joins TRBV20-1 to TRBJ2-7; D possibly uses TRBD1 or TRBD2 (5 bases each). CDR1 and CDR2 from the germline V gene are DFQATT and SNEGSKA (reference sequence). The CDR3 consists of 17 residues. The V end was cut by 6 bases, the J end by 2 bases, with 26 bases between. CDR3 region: CSASRDKRGRGPYEQYF. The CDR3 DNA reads TGCAGTGCAAGTCGAGACAAGAGGGGCCGCGGTCCCTACGAGCAGTACTTC.

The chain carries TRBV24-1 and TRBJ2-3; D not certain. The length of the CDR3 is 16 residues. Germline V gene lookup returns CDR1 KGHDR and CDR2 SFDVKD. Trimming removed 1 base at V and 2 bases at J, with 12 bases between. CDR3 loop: CATSDFDGFNTDTQYF. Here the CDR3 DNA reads TGTGCCACCAGTGATTTCGACGGGTTCAACACAGATACGCAGTATTTT.

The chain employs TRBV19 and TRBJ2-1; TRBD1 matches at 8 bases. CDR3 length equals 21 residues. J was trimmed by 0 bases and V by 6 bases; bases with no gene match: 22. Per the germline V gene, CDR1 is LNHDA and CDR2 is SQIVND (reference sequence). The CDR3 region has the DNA TGTGCCAGTAGATTAGCCGGTTCCGGACAGGGCCAAGGACGCTCCTACAATGAGCAGTTCTTC. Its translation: CASRLAGSGQGQGRSYNEQFF.

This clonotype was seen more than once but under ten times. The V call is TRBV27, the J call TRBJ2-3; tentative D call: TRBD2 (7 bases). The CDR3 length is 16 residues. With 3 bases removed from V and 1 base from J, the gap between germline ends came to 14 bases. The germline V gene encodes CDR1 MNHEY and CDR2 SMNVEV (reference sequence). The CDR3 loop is CASSLYGGGRTDTQYF. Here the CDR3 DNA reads TGTGCCAGCAGTTTGTATGGCGGGGGCCGCACAGATACGCAGTATTTT.

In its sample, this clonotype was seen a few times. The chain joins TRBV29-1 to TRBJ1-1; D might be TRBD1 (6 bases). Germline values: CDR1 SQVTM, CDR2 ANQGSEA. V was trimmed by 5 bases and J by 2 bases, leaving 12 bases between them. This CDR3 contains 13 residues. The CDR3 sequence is CSVRNRVNTEAFF. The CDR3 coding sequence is TGCAGCGTTCGTAACAGGGTAAACACTGAAGCTTTCTTT.

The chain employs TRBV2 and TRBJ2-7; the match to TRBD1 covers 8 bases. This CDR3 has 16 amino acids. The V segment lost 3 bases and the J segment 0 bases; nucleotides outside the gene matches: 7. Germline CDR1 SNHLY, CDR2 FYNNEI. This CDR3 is CASSELSGTGSYEQYF. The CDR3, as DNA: TGTGCCAGCAGTGAGTTATCCGGGACAGGCTCCTACGAGCAGTACTTC.

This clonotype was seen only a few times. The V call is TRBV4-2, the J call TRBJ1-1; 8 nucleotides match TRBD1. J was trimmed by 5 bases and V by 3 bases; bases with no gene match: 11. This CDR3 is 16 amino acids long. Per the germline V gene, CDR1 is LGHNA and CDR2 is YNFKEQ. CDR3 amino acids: CASSHYRGRMVTEAFF. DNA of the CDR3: TGTGCCAGCAGCCACTACAGGGGGAGGATGGTTACTGAAGCTTTCTTT.

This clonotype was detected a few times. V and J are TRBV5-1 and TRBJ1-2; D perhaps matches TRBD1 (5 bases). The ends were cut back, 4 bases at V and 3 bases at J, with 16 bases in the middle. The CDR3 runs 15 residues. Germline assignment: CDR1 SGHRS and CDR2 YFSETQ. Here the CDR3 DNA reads TGCGCCAGCAGCCAGCGAGAGGGGTCCCACTATGGCTACACCTTC. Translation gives CASSQREGSHYGYTF. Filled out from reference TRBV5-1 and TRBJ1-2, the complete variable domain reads KAGVTQTPRYLIKTRGQQVTLSCSPISGHRSVSWYQQTPGQGLQFLFEYFSETQRNKGNFPGRFSGRQFSNSRSEMNVSTLELGDSALYLCASSQREGSHYGYTFGSGTRLTVV.

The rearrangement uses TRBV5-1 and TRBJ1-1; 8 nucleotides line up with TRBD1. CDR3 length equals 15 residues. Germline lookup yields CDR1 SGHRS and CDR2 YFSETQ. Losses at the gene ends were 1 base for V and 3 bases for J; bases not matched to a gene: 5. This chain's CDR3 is CASSLRTGRDTEAFF. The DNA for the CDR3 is TGCGCCAGCAGCTTGCGGACAGGGAGGGACACTGAAGCTTTCTTT.

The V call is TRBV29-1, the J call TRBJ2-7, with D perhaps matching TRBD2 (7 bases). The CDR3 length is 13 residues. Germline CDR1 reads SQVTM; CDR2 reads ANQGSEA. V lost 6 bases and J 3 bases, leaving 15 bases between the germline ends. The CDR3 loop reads CSVTGRALYEQYF. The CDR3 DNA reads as TGCAGCGTCACAGGGAGGGCCCTCTACGAGCAGTACTTC.

The CDR3, as DNA: TGTGCCAGCTCACCCACAGCGGGGGGGATACGTGAGCAGTTCTTC. It is translated as CASSPTAGGIREQFF. The chain employs TRBV18 and TRBJ2-1; 10 nucleotides line up with TRBD2. The CDR3 extends over 15 amino acids. Germline trimming cut 3 bases from V and 9 bases from J; bases unmatched to any gene: 8. Germline V CDR1 and CDR2: KGHSH, LQKENI.

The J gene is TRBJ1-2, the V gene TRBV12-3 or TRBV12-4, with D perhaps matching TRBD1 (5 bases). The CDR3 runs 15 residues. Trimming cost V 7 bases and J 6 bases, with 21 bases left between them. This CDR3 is CASTVGGDYGNGYTF. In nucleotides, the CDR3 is TGTGCCAGCACCGTTGGGGGAGATTATGGCAATGGCTACACCTTC.

CDR3 residues: CASPSRRNSSYNEQFF. The CDR3 DNA is TGTGCCAGCCCTTCGAGGCGGAACTCCTCCTACAATGAGCAGTTCTTC. This chain connects TRBV6-4 to TRBJ2-1, with D hard to call. Germline-derived CDR1 and CDR2 are MRHNA and SNTAGT. The CDR3 totals 16 residues. V lost 8 bases and J 0 bases, leaving 17 bases between the germline ends.

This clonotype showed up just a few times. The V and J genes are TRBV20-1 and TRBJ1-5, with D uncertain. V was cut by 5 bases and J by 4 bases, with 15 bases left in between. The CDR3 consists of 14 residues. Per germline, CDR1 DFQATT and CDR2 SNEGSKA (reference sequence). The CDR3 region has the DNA TGCAGTGCTCCATTCCCCCACGGAAATCAGCCCCAGCATTTT. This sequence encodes CSAPFPHGNQPQHF.

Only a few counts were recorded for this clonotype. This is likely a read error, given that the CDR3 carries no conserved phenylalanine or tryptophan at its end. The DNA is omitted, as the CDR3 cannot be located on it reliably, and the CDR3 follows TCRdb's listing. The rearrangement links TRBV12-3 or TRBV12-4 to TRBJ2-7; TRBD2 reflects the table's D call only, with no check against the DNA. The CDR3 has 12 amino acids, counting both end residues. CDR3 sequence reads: CASSLSGGGVSI.

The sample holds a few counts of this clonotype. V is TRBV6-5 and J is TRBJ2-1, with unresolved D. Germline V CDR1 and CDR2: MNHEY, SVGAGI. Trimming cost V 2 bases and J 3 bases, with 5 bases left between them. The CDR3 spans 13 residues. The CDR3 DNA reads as TGTGCCAGCAGTTACGCGTACTACAATGAGCAGTTCTTC. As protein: CASSYAYYNEQFF.

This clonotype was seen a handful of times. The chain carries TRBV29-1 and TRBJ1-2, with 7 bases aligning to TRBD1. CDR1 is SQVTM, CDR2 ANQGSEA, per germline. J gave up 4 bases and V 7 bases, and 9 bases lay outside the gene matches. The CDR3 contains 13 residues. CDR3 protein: CSATGSFTYGYTF. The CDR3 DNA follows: TGCAGCGCGACAGGGTCCTTCACCTATGGCTACACCTTC.

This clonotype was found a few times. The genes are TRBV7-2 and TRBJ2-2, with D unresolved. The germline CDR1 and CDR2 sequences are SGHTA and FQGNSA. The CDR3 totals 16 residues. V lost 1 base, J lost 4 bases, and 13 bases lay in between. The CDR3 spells CASSLGVSAVTGELFF. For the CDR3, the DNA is TGTGCCAGCAGCTTAGGGGTTTCGGCCGTCACCGGGGAGCTGTTTTTT.

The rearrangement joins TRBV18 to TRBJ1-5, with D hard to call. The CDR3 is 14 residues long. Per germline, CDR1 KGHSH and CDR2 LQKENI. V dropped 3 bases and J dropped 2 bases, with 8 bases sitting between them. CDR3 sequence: CASSPDTGNQPQHF. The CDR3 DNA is TGTGCCAGCTCACCCGACACCGGCAATCAGCCCCAGCATTTT. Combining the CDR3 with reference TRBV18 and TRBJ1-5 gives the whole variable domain NAGVMQNPRHLVRRRGQEARLRCSPMKGHSHVYWYRQLPEEGLKFMVYLQKENIIDESGMPKERFSAEFPKEGPSILRIQQVVRGDSAAYFCASSPDTGNQPQHFGDGTRLSIL.

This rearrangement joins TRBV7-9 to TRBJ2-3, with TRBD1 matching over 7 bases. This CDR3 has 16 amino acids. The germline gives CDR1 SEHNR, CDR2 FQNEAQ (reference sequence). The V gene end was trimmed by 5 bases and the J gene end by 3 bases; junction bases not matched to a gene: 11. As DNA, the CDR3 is TGTGCCAGCAGCCTCAGGACAGGCCGGGGAACAGATACGCAGTATTTT. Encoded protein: CASSLRTGRGTDTQYF.

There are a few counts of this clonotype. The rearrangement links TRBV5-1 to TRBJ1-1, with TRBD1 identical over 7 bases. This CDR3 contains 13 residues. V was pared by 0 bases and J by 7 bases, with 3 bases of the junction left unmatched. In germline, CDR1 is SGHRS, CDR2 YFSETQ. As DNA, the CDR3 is TGCGCCAGCAGCTTGGGAGGGACAGTTGAAGCTTTCTTT. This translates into CASSLGGTVEAFF.

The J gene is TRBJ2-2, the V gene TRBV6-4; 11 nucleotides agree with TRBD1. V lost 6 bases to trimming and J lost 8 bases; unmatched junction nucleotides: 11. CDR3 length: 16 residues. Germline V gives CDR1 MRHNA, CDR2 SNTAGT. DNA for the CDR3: TGTGCCAGCAGCCCCCAAAGGACAGGGGGCTTGGGGGAGCTGTTTTTT. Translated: CASSPQRTGGLGELFF.

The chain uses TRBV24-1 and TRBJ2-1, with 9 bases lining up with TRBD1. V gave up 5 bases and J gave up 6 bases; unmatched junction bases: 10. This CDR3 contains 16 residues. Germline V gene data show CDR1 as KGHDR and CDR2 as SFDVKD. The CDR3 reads CATSGRTGEGANEQFF. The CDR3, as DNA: TGTGCCACCAGTGGGCGGACAGGGGAAGGGGCCAATGAGCAGTTCTTC.

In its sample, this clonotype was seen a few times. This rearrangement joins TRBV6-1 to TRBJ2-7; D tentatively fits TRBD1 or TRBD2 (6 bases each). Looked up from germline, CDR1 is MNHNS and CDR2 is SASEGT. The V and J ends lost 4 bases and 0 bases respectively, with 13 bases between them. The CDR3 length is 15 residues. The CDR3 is CASSGQGGLSYEQYF. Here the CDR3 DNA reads TGTGCCAGCAGTGGCCAAGGGGGGCTCTCCTACGAGCAGTACTTC.

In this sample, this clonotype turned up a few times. This CDR3 is CSASPQERFPNYGYTF. DNA of the CDR3: TGCAGTGCTAGCCCCCAGGAGAGGTTCCCTAACTATGGCTACACCTTC. The chain combines TRBV20-1 with TRBJ1-2, with D unresolved. This CDR3 is built from 16 residues. Germline V gene data show CDR1 as DFQATT and CDR2 as SNEGSKA (reference sequence). V lost 3 bases and J 0 bases, leaving 17 bases between the germline ends.

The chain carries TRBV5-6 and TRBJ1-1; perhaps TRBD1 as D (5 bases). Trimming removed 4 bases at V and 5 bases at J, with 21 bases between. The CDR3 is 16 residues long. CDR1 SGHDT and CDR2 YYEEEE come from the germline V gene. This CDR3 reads CASSPDAAGYRTEAFF. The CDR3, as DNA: TGTGCCAGCAGCCCGGACGCCGCAGGGTACCGGACTGAAGCTTTCTTT.

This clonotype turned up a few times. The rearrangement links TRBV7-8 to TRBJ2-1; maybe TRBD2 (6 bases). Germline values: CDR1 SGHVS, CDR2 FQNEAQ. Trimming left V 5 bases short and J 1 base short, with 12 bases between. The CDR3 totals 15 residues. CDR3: CASSREYGSYNEQFF. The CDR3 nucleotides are TGTGCCAGCAGCCGGGAGTACGGATCCTACAATGAGCAGTTCTTC.